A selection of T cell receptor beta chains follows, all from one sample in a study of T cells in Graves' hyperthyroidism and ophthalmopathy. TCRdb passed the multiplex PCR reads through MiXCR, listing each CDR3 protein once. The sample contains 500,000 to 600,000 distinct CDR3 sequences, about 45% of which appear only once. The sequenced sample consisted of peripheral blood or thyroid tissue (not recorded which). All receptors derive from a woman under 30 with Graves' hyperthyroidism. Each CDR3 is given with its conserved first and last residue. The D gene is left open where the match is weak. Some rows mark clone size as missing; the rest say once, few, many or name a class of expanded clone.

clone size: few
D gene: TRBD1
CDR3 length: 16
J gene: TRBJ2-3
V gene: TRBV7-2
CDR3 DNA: TGTGCCAGCAGCCTAAATGGACAGGGGATCACAGATACGCAGTATTTT
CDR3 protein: CASSLNGQGITDTQYF

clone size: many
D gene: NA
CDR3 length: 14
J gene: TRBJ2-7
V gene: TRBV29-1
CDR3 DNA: TGCAGCGCTGGTACCGGGACGGAGGGCTACGAGCAGTACTTC
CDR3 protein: CSAGTGTEGYEQYF

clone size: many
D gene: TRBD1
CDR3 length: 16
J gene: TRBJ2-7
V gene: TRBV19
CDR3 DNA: TGTGCCAGTAGTATAGAGCCGGGACAGGGTAGTCACGAGCAGTACTTC
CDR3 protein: CASSIEPGQGSHEQYF

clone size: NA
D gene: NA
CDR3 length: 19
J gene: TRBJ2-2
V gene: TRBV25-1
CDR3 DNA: TGTGCCAGCAGTGAATTGAGACCAGCCAATTCCTGGGCCCCCGGGGAGCTGTTTTTT
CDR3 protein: CASSELRPANSWAPGELFF

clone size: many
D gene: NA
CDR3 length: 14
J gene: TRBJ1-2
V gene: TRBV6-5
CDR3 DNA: TGTGCCAGCAGTTACCAGGCGTCCGGATATGGCTACACCTTC
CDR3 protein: CASSYQASGYGYTF

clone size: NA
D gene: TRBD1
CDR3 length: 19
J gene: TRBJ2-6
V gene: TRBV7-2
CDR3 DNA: TGTGCCAGCAGCTCCGGGCGGGGACAGGCCAGCTCTGGGGCCAACGTCCTGACTTTC
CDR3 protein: CASSSGRGQASSGANVLTF

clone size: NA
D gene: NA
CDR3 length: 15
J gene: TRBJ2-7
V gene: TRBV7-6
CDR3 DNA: TGTGCCAGCAGCTCGGAAGCAGGGGACACCTACGAGCAGTACTTC
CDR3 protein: CASSSEAGDTYEQYF

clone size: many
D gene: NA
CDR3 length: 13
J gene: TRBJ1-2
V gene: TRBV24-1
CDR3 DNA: TGTGCCACGAGTGCCCCCGGGAACTATGGCTACACCTTC
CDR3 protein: CATSAPGNYGYTF

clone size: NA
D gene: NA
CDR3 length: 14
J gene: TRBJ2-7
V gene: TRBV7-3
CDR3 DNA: TGTGCCAGCAGCTTTAGAGGGATTGGCTACGAGCAGTACTTC
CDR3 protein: CASSFRGIGYEQYF

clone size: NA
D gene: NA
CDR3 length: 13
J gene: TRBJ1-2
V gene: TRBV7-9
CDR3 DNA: TGTGCCAGCAGCTCGCAGGGGACACGCGGCTACACCTTC
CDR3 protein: CASSSQGTRGYTF

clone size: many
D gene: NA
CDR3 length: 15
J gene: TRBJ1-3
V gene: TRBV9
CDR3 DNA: TGTGCCAGCAGCGTCGACAAGACATCTGGAAACACCATATATTTT
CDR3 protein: CASSVDKTSGNTIYF

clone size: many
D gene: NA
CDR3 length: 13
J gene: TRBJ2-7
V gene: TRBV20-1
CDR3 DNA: TGCAGTGCTAGGGTAGGGAGGTTCTACGAGCAGTACTTC
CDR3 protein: CSARVGRFYEQYF

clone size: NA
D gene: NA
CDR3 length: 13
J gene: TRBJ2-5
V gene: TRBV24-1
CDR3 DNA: TGTGCCGGCCCATGGGACGGCCAAGAGACCCAGTACTTC
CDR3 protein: CAGPWDGQETQYF

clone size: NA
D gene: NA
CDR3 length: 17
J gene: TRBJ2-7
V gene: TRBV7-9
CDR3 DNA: TGTGCCAGCAGCTTAGCGCCTAGGGATAGCCCATCCTACGAGCAGTACTTC
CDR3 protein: CASSLAPRDSPSYEQYF

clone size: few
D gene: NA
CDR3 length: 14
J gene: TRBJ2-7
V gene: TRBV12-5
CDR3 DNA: TGTGCTAGTGGTTTGGTCAGGGGCTCCTACGAGCAGTACTTC
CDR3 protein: CASGLVRGSYEQYF

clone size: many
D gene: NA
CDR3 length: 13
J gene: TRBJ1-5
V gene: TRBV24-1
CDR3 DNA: TGTGCCACCATGGCCGGGAGCAATCAGCCCCAGCATTTT
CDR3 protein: CATMAGSNQPQHF

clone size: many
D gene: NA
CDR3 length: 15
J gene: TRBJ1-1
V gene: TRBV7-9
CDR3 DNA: TGTGCCAGCAGCTTAGCTGGGGGGTGGAACACTGAAGCTTTCTTT
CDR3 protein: CASSLAGGWNTEAFF

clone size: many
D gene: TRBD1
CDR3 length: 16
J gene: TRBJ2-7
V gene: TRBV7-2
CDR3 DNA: TGTGCCAGCAGCTTAGCCACCGGGACAGGGTACGACGAGCAGTACTTC
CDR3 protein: CASSLATGTGYDEQYF

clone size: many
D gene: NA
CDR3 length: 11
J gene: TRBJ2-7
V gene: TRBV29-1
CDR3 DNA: TGCAGCGCTTTTCGGGAGTACGAGCAGTACTTC
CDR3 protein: CSAFREYEQYF

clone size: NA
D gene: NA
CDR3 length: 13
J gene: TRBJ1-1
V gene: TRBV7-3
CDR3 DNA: TGTGCCAGCGGTTCGGGGCAGAACACTGAAGCTTTCTTT
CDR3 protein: CASGSGQNTEAFF

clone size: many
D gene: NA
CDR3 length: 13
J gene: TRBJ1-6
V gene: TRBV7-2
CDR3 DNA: TGTGCCAGCACCAAGACGAACGGTTCACCCCTCCACTTT
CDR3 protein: CASTKTNGSPLHF

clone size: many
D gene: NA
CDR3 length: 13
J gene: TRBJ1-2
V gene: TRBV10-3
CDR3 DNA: TGTGCCATCAGTGCCAGGGGAGGCTATGGCTACACCTTC
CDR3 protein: CAISARGGYGYTF

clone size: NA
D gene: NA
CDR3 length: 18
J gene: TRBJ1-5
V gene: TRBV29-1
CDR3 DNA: NA
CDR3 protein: CSVEGSGRGMSSSSGQHF

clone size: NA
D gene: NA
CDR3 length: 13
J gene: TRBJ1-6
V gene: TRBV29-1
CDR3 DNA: TGCAGTACCCAGGTTTCCCTTTACGCACCCCTCCACTTT
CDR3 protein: CSTQVSLYAPLHF

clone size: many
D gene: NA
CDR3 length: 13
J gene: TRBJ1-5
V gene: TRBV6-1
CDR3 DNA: TGTGCCAGCAGTCCCCGCGAAAATCAGCCCCAGCATTTT
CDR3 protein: CASSPRENQPQHF

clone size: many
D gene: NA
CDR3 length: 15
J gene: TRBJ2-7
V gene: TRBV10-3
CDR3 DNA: TGTGCCATCAGTGAACCCAGGGGAGGAGGCTACGAGCAGTACTTC
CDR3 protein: CAISEPRGGGYEQYF

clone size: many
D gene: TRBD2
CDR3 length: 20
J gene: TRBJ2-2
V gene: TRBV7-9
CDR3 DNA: TGTGCCAGCAGCTTACTTGAAAGGACGAGGACTAGTGCCACGGGCGGGGAGCTGTTTTTT
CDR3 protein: CASSLLERTRTSATGGELFF

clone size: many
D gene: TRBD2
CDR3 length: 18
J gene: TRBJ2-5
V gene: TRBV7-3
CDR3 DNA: TGTGCCAGCAGCGAAAAGGGACTAGCGGGAGGGCCTTTTGAGGGCCAGTACTTC
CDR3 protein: CASSEKGLAGGPFEGQYF

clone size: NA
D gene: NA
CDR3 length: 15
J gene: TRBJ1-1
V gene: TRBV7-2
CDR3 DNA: TGTGCCAGCAGCTCGCGGGGGGCGAATCGAGGTGAAGCTTTCTTT
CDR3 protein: CASSSRGANRGEAFF

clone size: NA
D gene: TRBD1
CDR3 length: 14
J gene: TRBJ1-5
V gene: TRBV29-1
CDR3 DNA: TGCAGCCAAGGCCCAGGGGGTGGGGGGCAGCCCCAGCATTTT
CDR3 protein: CSQGPGGGGQPQHF

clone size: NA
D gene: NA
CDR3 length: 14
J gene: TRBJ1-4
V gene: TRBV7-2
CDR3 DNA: TGTGCCAGCACCTTGAATGGGTCTAGTGAAAAACTGTTTTTT
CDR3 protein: CASTLNGSSEKLFF

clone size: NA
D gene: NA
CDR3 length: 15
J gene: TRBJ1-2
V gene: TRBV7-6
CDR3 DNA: TGTGCCAGCAGCTTAGCTTCTAGCGGGGCCTACGGCTACACCTTC
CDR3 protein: CASSLASSGAYGYTF

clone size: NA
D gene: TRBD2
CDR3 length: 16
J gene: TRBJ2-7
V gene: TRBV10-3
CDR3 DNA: TGTGCCATCAGTGAGAACCTAGCGGGAACTTTCTACGAGCAGTACTTC
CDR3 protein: CAISENLAGTFYEQYF

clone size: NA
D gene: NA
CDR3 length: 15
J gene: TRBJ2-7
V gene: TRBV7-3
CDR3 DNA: TGTGCCAGCAGCTTAAACGGGCTAGTCTCTAATGAGCAGTACTTC
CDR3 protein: CASSLNGLVSNEQYF

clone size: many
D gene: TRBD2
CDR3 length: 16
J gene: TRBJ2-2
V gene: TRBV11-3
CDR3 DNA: TGTGCCAGCAGCTTAGAAGTTCGGGAGGGCCAAGGGGAGCTGTTTTTT
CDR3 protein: CASSLEVREGQGELFF

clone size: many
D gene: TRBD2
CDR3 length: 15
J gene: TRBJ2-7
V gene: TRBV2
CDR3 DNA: TGTGCCAGCAGTGAGATGTATAGCGGGATTGGAGAGCAGTACTTC
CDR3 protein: CASSEMYSGIGEQYF

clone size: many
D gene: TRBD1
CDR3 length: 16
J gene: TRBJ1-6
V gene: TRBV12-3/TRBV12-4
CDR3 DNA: TGTGCCAGCAGACGGGACAGGGGGACCTATAATTCACCCCTCCACTTT
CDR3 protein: CASRRDRGTYNSPLHF

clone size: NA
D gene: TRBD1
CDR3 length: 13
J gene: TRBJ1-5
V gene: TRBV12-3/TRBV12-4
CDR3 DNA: TGTGCCAGCAGTCCTCGCAGGGGGCCCTACGAGCATTTT
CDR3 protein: CASSPRRGPYEHF